These 3 T cell receptor beta chains share one sample of origin, sequenced in a study of cytomegalovirus exposure and HLA in healthy donors. The PCR had 60 Vbeta and 13 Jbeta primers. The method was immunoSEQ multiplex PCR; TCRdb's version includes in-frame clones alone and lacks a portion of them. The repertoire has 120,000 to 150,000 clones, 77% of them found once; the top ten carry around 1.5%. The sample comprised PBMCs. Receptors originate from a female donor in good health and CMV-seronegative.

This clone was seen a handful of times. The gene calls are TRBV27 and TRBJ1-1; the match to TRBD1 covers 8 bases. V dropped 3 bases and J dropped 2; count of bases not matched to a gene: 5. Germline CDR1 MNHEY, CDR2 SMNVEV (reference sequence). This CDR3 contains 15 residues. CDR3 sequence (DNA): TGTGCCAGCAGTTTTCGCGGACAGGGAAACACTGAAGCTTTCTTT. It yields the protein CASSFRGQGNTEAFF.

The chain couples TRBV4-1 to TRBJ1-3; 7 bases are shared with TRBD1. Germline V CDR1 and CDR2: MGHRA, YSYEKL. CDR3 length: 16 residues. V lost 4 bases to trimming and J lost 0 bases; unmatched junction nucleotides: 6. The CDR3 sequence is CASSPDRANSGNTIYF. CDR3 coding DNA: TGCGCCAGCAGCCCAGACAGGGCGAACTCTGGAAACACCATATATTTT.

This rearrangement joins TRBV18 to TRBJ1-3; D is ambiguous. This CDR3 region has 16 residues. Germline CDR1 and CDR2: KGHSH and LQKENI. Trimming left V 3 bases short and J 4 bases short, with 16 bases between. The CDR3 DNA is TGTGCCAGCTCACCCGACGGAGGGATAGACGGAAACACCATATATTTT. It is translated as CASSPDGGIDGNTIYF.